This TCR beta chain was sequenced for a study of human T cells and chemical hapten exposure. Study information: Alopecia universalis, totalis or areata was present in patients who were mostly female.

The library attached unique molecular identifiers to individual cDNA molecules. TCRdb reprocessed the RACE reads via MiXCR and lists one record per CDR3 protein. The table shows about 200,000 distinct CDR3 sequences, with about 25% occurring only once. The CDR3 sequence is 17 residues long. V was cut by 6 bases and J by 0 bases, with 21 bases left in between. The V gene's germline CDR1 is MNHNY and CDR2 SVGAGI (reference sequence). Time point indicated: patch test 3, about 24 weeks after DPC sensitization. Stated treatment: therapeutic diphenylcyclopropenone sensitization with weekly scalp DPC. The specimen was whole blood, collected in connection with sensitization to the hapten diphenylcyclopropenone (DPC). The receptor comes from a woman in her forties with alopecia areata. Some clones in this sample may be carry-over from other donors' samples. The rearrangement joins TRBV6-6 to TRBJ2-7; possible D gene TRBD1, 6 bases. The CDR3 protein is CASSKTRDTRSSYEQYF. CDR3 DNA: TGTGCCAGCAGCAAGACCCGGGACACAAGAAGCTCCTACGAGCAGTACTTC.